Reported below is one T cell receptor (beta chain). This clone's antigen is unknown. No much larger clone exists at a distance of one base, and base qualities are not known. This sample is drawn from a study of T cell changes during pregnancy in multiple sclerosis (dated by TCRdb to the late 2010s). Turning to the overall study: In women with multiple sclerosis, the researchers looked at how the T cell repertoire shifted as pregnancy progressed.

Inclusive of the bounding cysteine and phenylalanine, the CDR3 is 15 residues long. Just CDR3 DNA is preserved here, 45 bases in frame from base 1. Per the germline V gene, SGDLS is the CDR1 and YYNGEE is the CDR2. Compared with germline, V lacks 6 bases and J lacks 9 bases; bases without a gene match: 12. The library was generated by the immunoSEQ multiplex PCR assay. TCRdb holds this immuneACCESS table with in-frame rearrangements only. Some clones are missing; in checked studies, unresolved V genes explain under half, and the rest has no known cause. Counted in this sample were around 30,000 clones; about 88% of them appeared once. Of the sample, roughly a tenth is held by the ten largest clones.

The chain employs TRBV9 and TRBJ2-1, with 10 bases in between that match TRBD2. The sample here was CD8+ T cells from peripheral blood mononuclear cells, taken in the second trimester of pregnancy. This receptor was taken from a female donor with multiple sclerosis, enrolled in a pregnancy study. CDR3 reads: CASTRWSGRDPEQFF. In nucleotide form, the sequence is TGTGCCAGCACGCGGTGGAGCGGGAGGGACCCTGAGCAGTTCTTC.